The next 30 T cell receptor beta chains were all read from a single sample in a study of blood T cell repertoires in COVID-19. Method: immunoSEQ multiplex PCR; TCRdb's copy keeps in-frame clones and lacks some. The repertoire holds over 200,000 clones, with roughly 92% as singletons. The sample was peripheral blood. The receptors here all came from a man aged 55 to 70 with COVID-19, enrolled during active disease.

This clone occurred once. The V gene is TRBV7-2, the J gene TRBJ2-1; 9 bases line up with TRBD2. The junction had 8 bases not matched to a gene; V was cut back by 5 bases and J by 0 bases. This CDR3 is built from 17 residues. CDR1 and CDR2 (germline): SGHTA, FQGNSA. CDR3 DNA sequence: TGTGCCAGCAGCCGGACTAGCGCCAGGAGCTCCTACAATGAGCAGTTCTTC. Translated: CASSRTSARSSYNEQFF. Looking up the rest from reference TRBV7-2 and TRBJ2-1 gives the full variable domain: GAGVSQSPSNKVTEKGKDVELRCDPISGHTALYWYRQSLGQGLEFLIYFQGNSAPDKSGLPSDRFSAERTGGSVSTLTIQRTQQEDSAVYLCASSRTSARSSYNEQFFGPGTRLTVL.

The rearrangement links TRBV27 to TRBJ1-2; 10 bases match TRBD1. The trim removed 0 bases at V and 1 base at J, leaving 5 bases unmatched. There are 17 residues in the CDR3. Germline-derived CDR1 and CDR2 are MNHEY and SMNVEV (reference sequence). The CDR3 reads CASSLSGDRGGNYGYTF. CDR3 nucleotides: TGTGCCAGCAGTTTATCGGGGGACAGGGGTGGTAACTATGGCTACACCTTC.

J is TRBJ2-6 and V is TRBV15, with 12 bases matching TRBD1. The V gene end was trimmed by 8 bases and the J gene end by 4 bases; junction bases not matched to a gene: 9. The CDR3 contains 17 residues. Germline CDR1 reads LNHNV; CDR2 reads YYDKDF (reference sequence). The CDR3 DNA follows: TGTGCCACCTGCCGGGGACAGGGGGCGCCCGGGGCCAACGTCCTGACTTTC. Translation: CATCRGQGAPGANVLTF.

The chain uses TRBV5-1 and TRBJ2-6, with D tentatively TRBD2 (6 bases). Germline V gene data show CDR1 as SGHRS and CDR2 as YFSETQ. The CDR3 loop spans 18 amino acids. Trimming took 7 bases from V and 0 from J, leaving 20 bases between them. The CDR3: CASRARGLSSSGANVLTF. In DNA, the CDR3 is TGCGCCAGCCGCGCACGGGGACTGTCTAGCTCTGGGGCCAACGTCCTGACTTTC.

This clone is a singleton in its sample. The chain links TRBV6-5 to TRBJ1-6; a weak D match, TRBD1 (5 bases). With 5 bases removed from V and 9 bases from J, the gap between germline ends came to 14 bases. The V gene's germline CDR1 is MNHEY and CDR2 SVGAGI. CDR3 length: 14 amino acids. CDR3 nucleotides: TGTGCCAGCAGTCCGCAAGGGGTCGGTTCACCCCTCCACTTT. Residues: CASSPQGVGSPLHF.

The V and J genes are TRBV30 and TRBJ2-5; D might be TRBD2 (6 bases). Deletions cut 4 bases from V and 3 bases from J, with 12 bases between. Germline CDR1 GTSNPN, CDR2 SVGIG (reference sequence). The CDR3 runs 13 residues. The CDR3 region has the DNA TGTGCCTGGATTGAGCCGGGAGAAGAGACCCAGTACTTC. Protein sequence: CAWIEPGEETQYF. The complete variable domain, with remaining parts taken from reference TRBV30 and TRBJ2-5, reads SQTIHQWPATLVQPVGSPLSLECTVEGTSNPNLYWYRQAAGRGLQLLFYSVGIGQISSEVPQNLSASRPQDRQFILSSKKLLLSDSGFYLCAWIEPGEETQYFGPGTRLLVL.

CDR3 sequence: CASSLSPLAVVNEQFF. CDR3 in DNA: TGTGCCAGCAGCTTATCCCCCCTAGCGGTAGTCAATGAGCAGTTCTTC. The chain links TRBV7-9 to TRBJ2-1, with 7 nucleotides matching TRBD2. Trimming took 2 bases from V and 6 from J; bases not matched to a gene: 10. Germline V lookup: CDR1 SEHNR, CDR2 FQNEAQ (reference sequence). The CDR3 runs 16 residues.

The J gene is TRBJ2-7, the V gene TRBV4-2; D unclear. The germline CDR1 and CDR2 sequences are LGHNA and YNFKEQ. Trimming took 1 base from V and 2 from J, leaving 12 bases between them. The CDR3 contains 15 residues. CDR3 protein: CASSQGPSLTYEQYF. Here the CDR3 DNA reads TGTGCCAGCAGCCAAGGCCCAAGCCTCACCTACGAGCAGTACTTC.

The DNA for the CDR3 is TGCGCCAGCAGCCACCGTAATCAGCCCCAGCATTTT. Translated, it gives CASSHRNQPQHF. V and J are TRBV4-1 and TRBJ1-5; D not resolved. Germline V CDR1 and CDR2: MGHRA, YSYEKL. Trimming removed 3 bases from V and 4 bases from J, with 4 bases in between. The CDR3 length is 12 residues.

The chain joins TRBV6-2 or TRBV6-3 to TRBJ1-1, with a weak D call TRBD1 (5 bases). The CDR3 is made up of 14 amino acids. V shed 5 bases and J shed 10 bases, with 20 bases lying between them. The germline V gene has CDR1 MNHEY and CDR2 SVGEGT. The DNA of the CDR3 is TGTGCCAGCAGTCGCGGGGCTCCTAACACAGGAGCTTTCTTT. Protein: CASSRGAPNTGAFF.

The chain is built from TRBV15 and TRBJ2-7; D is perhaps TRBD1 (7 bases). Germline V gene sequence: CDR1 LNHNV, CDR2 YYDKDF (reference sequence). The CDR3 covers 15 residues. The V end lost 4 bases, the J end lost 2 bases, and 15 bases lay between the germline ends. CDR3 in amino acids: CATSTEGQNPYEQYF. DNA for the CDR3: TGTGCCACCAGCACGGAGGGACAGAATCCCTACGAGCAGTACTTC.

The V call is TRBV12-2, the J call TRBJ2-7; the tabulated D call, TRBD2, remains unverified against the DNA. TRBV12-2 is designated a pseudogene. The CDR3 length is 13 residues. CDR3 DNA: TGTGCAAGTCGCTTAGCCACTTCCTACGAGCAGTACTTC. Translated: CASRLATSYEQYF.

The genes are TRBV14 and TRBJ2-7, with D tentatively TRBD1 (6 bases). With 0 bases removed from V and 7 bases from J, the gap between germline ends came to 13 bases. The CDR3 length is 14 residues. Germline loops: CDR1 SGHDN, CDR2 FVKESK. The CDR3 loop is CASSQDYLTGEQYF. CDR3 bases: TGTGCCAGCAGCCAAGACTACCTTACAGGGGAGCAGTACTTC.

This clone was seen once. The chain is built from TRBV3-1 (or the pseudogene TRBV3-2) and TRBJ2-7; 15 bases are a match to TRBD2. The CDR3 has 20 residues. Germline CDR1 and CDR2: LGHDT and YNNKEL (reference sequence). V lost 5 bases to trimming and J lost 3 bases; unmatched junction nucleotides: 17. CDR3 DNA: TGTGCCAGCAGCTCAATCCCCGGGACTAGCGGGGGGAACTATATCTACGAGCAGTACTTC. Its translation: CASSSIPGTSGGNYIYEQYF.

The genes are TRBV12-3 or TRBV12-4 and TRBJ1-6; D perhaps matches TRBD1 (5 bases). Trimming stripped 4 bases from V and 12 bases from J, with 10 bases between. This CDR3 is 12 amino acids long. The CDR3 loop reads CASSSRQGPLHF. CDR3 in DNA: TGTGCCAGCAGTTCCCGCCAGGGACCCCTCCACTTT.

The chain carries TRBV28 and TRBJ1-1; no clear D. The CDR3 length is 10 residues. The germline CDR1 and CDR2 sequences are MDHEN and SYDVKM. Trimming took 7 bases from V and 6 from J, leaving 6 bases between them. The CDR3 here is CASTRAEAFF. As DNA, the CDR3 is TGTGCCAGCACCCGGGCTGAAGCTTTCTTT. Together with reference TRBV28 and TRBJ1-1, the CDR3 gives the full variable domain: DVKVTQSSRYLVKRTGEKVFLECVQDMDHENMFWYRQDPGLGLRLIYFSYDVKMKEKGDIPEGYSVSREKKERFSLILESASTNQTSMYLCASTRAEAFFGQGTRLTVV.

The chain recombines TRBV6-5 with TRBJ1-1, with 7 bases aligning to TRBD1. The germline CDR1 and CDR2 sequences are MNHEY and SVGAGI. With 6 bases clipped from V and 2 bases from J, the junction kept 6 bases outside the gene matches. This CDR3 region has 14 residues. The CDR3 DNA follows: TGTGCCAGCAGCCTACAGGGGCCCAACACTGAAGCTTTCTTT. Translating gives CASSLQGPNTEAFF.

This chain connects TRBV28 to TRBJ2-7, with D unresolved. The germline CDR1 and CDR2 sequences are MDHEN and SYDVKM. V shed 4 bases and J shed 5 bases, with 12 bases lying between them. The CDR3 covers 13 residues. The CDR3 DNA reads TGTGCCAGCAGTTACGGGTGGGTGAACGAGCAGTACTTC. Translation: CASSYGWVNEQYF.

The CDR3 DNA sequence: TGTGCCAGCAGCGACACAGGGGTACACACAGATACGCAGTATTTT. This translates into CASSDTGVHTDTQYF. The chain employs TRBV6-5 and TRBJ2-3; 7 bases are shared with TRBD1. Trimming took 6 bases from V and 2 from J; bases not matched to a gene: 8. CDR3 length: 15 residues. Per germline, CDR1 MNHEY and CDR2 SVGAGI.

This sequence joins TRBV29-1 and TRBJ1-2, with 12 nucleotides matching TRBD1. This CDR3 contains 13 residues. V dropped 3 bases and J dropped 7; count of bases not matched to a gene: 3. Germline V lookup: CDR1 SQVTM, CDR2 ANQGSEA. The CDR3 loop is CSVEGTGGGGYTF. Written as DNA, the CDR3 is TGCAGCGTTGAGGGGACAGGGGGCGGTGGCTACACCTTC.

Notes on this clone: Other DNA sequences in this sample translate to the same CDR3. The J gene is TRBJ2-7, the V gene TRBV10-3; D is perhaps TRBD1 (6 bases). The CDR3 extends over 13 amino acids. Trimming left V 2 bases short and J 1 base short, with 6 bases between. Germline assignment: CDR1 ENHRY and CDR2 SYGVKD. The CDR3 region is CAISERGSYEQYF. The CDR3 coding sequence is TGTGCCATCAGTGAGAGGGGGTCCTACGAGCAGTACTTC.

The gene calls are TRBV7-3 and TRBJ2-3; possibly TRBD1 for D (5 bases). Germline V lookup: CDR1 SGHTA, CDR2 FQGTGA. V was pared by 5 bases and J by 1 base, with 13 bases between. This CDR3 spans 15 amino acids. CDR3 amino acids: CASSPSGSRTDTQYF. The CDR3 DNA reads TGTGCCAGCAGCCCCTCAGGGTCCCGCACAGATACGCAGTATTTT.

The chain is built from TRBV18 and TRBJ1-2; D remains unclear. Trimming removed 3 bases at V and 5 bases at J, with 19 bases between. This CDR3 contains 16 residues. Germline V lookup: CDR1 KGHSH, CDR2 LQKENI. CDR3 nucleotide sequence: TGTGCCAGCTCACCTTTATCGGCGGAAAACTTTTATGGCTACACCTTC. It codes for CASSPLSAENFYGYTF.

Concerning this clone: Other DNA sequences in the same sample also yield this CDR3. The chain is built from TRBV4-1 and TRBJ1-1; 7 positions agree with TRBD1. The CDR3 covers 14 residues. Germline lookup yields CDR1 MGHRA and CDR2 YSYEKL. With V trimmed by 4 bases and J by 1 base, 3 bases remained unmatched. CDR3 sequence (DNA): TGCGCCAGCAGCCCAGACAGGGCGAACACTGAAGCTTTCTTT. It is translated as CASSPDRANTEAFF.

The chain has TRBV12-3 or TRBV12-4 and TRBJ2-1, with 8 bases fitting TRBD2. V dropped 3 bases and J dropped 13; count of bases not matched to a gene: 8. The CDR3 runs 13 residues. DNA for the CDR3: TGTGCCAGCAGTTTCGCCGCCGGGACTAGACAGTTCTTC. Amino acids: CASSFAAGTRQFF.

As regards this clone: At the DNA level, this CDR3 is encoded by other sequences in the same sample as well. The genes are TRBV18 and TRBJ1-2; D remains ambiguous. The CDR3 loop spans 13 amino acids. Trimming took off 5 bases at V and 2 bases at J, with 9 bases between the two ends. CDR1 is KGHSH and CDR2 is LQKENI in the germline V gene. In nucleotides, the CDR3 is TGTGCCAGCTCAGCTACAGAGAACTATGGCTACACCTTC. Translating gives CASSATENYGYTF.

V is TRBV5-1 and J is TRBJ2-5; 15 bases match TRBD2. Germline-derived CDR1 and CDR2 are SGHRS and YFSETQ. Unmatched junction bases numbered 3, after V lost 3 bases and J lost 3 bases. This CDR3 is 16 amino acids long. CDR3 loop: CASSSGTSGGKETQYF. The DNA of the CDR3 is TGCGCCAGCAGCTCCGGGACTAGCGGGGGGAAAGAGACCCAGTACTTC.

The genes are TRBV19 and TRBJ1-5; tentatively, D is TRBD1 (5 bases). Per germline, CDR1 LNHDA and CDR2 SQIVND (reference sequence). This CDR3 has 14 amino acids. V was clipped by 5 bases and J by 4 bases, with 12 bases between them. CDR3 nucleotide sequence: TGTGCCAGTAGTGGCCAGACAGATAATCAGCCCCAGCATTTT. It yields the protein CASSGQTDNQPQHF.

The chain carries TRBV25-1 and TRBJ2-2; 12 bases match TRBD2. Trimming cost V 8 bases and J 5 bases; bases outside gene matches: 3. In germline, CDR1 is MGHDK, CDR2 SYGVNS. There are 14 residues in the CDR3. The CDR3 DNA reads TGTGCCAGCCGCGGACTAGCGGGGACCGGGGAGCTGTTTTTT. Protein: CASRGLAGTGELFF.

V is TRBV18 and J is TRBJ1-3; D gene uncertain. Trimming removed 3 bases from V and 2 bases from J, with 8 bases in between. This CDR3 is built from 14 residues. From germline, CDR1 is KGHSH and CDR2 LQKENI. The CDR3 spells CASSPYNPGNTIYF. The CDR3 coding sequence is TGTGCCAGCTCACCGTACAATCCTGGAAACACCATATATTTT.